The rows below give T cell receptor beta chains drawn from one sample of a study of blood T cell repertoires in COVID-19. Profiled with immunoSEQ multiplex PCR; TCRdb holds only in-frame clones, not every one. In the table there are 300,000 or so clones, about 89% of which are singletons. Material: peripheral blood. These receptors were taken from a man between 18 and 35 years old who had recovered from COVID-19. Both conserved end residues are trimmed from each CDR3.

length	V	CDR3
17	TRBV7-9	ASSLKEIDRTGLQETQY
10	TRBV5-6	ASSSRGNGYT
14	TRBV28	ASSLTGTSGYNEQF
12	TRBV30	AWSSFRDIETQY
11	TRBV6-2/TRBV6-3	ASSHRQNTEAF
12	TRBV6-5	ASSYAQDSYEQY
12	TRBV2	ASSRTSGNNEQF
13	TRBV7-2	ASRMPGTASGELF
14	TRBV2	ASRAGVTSGANVLT
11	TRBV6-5	AVTKGGSYEQY
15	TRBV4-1	ASSQAGTSGSLSIQY
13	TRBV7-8	ASSLLIAGPETQY
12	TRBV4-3	ASSHADREAGYT
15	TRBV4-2	ASSQDLASGGADTQY
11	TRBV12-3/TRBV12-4	ASRTGVQETQY
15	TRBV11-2	ASSLDQGSSYNSPLH
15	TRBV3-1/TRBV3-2	ASSQVVAGGATGELF
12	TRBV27	ASTQGRGGVGQF
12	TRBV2	ASSDRGGAYEQY
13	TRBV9	ASSLQGAFPYGYT
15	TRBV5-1	ASSLASGGPGTGELF
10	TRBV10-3	ATRDSNTEAF
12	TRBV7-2	ASSSGQGTDTQY
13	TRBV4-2	ASSRSGGASNEQF
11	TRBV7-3	ASSSDRATEAF
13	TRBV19	ASSIVAEFYNEQF
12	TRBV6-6	ASRTSGTTDTQY
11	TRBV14	ASSQNRGYGYT
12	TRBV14	ASSQEREVGEQY
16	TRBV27	ASSLFFPNTGSGYGYT
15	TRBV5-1	ASSLAGPQGADYGYT
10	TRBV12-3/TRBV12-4	ASSFGLIEAF
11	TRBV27	ASSGGHSFEAF
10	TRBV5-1	ASSLGENGYT
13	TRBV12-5	ASGFGTGVGNTIY
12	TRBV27	ASSLAASNQPQH
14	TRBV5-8	ASSLLGLAGTDTQY
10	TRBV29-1	SVGDRTEGYT
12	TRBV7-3	ASSRGGSGNTIY
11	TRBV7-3	ASSFSVNTEAF
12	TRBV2	ASSEFVTSYEQY